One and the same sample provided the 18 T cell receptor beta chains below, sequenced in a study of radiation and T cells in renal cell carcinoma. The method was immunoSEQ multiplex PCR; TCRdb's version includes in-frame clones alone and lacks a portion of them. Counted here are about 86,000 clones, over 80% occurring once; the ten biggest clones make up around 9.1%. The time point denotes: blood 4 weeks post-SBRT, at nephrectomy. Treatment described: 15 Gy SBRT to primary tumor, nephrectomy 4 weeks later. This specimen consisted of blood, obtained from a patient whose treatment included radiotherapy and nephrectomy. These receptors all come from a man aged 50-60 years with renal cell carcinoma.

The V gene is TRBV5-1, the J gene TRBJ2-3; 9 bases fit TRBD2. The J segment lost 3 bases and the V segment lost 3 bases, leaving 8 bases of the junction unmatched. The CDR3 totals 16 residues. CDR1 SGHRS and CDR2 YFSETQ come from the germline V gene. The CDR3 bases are TGCGCCAGCAGCTCCGGGACTAGCCCTGGGACAGATACGCAGTATTTT. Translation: CASSSGTSPGTDTQYF. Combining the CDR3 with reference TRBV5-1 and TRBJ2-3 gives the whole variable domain KAGVTQTPRYLIKTRGQQVTLSCSPISGHRSVSWYQQTPGQGLQFLFEYFSETQRNKGNFPGRFSGRQFSNSRSEMNVSTLELGDSALYLCASSSGTSPGTDTQYFGPGTRLTVL.

The CDR3 here is CASSRGLAGGPSNNEQFF. Written as DNA, the CDR3 is TGTGCCAGCAGCCGGGGACTAGCGGGAGGGCCATCCAACAATGAGCAGTTCTTC. The V call is TRBV5-4, the J call TRBJ2-1, with TRBD2 matching 16 bases. There are 18 residues in the CDR3. Germline V CDR1 and CDR2: SGHNT, YYREEE (reference sequence). V shed 4 bases and J 5 bases; nucleotides not matched to a gene: 9.

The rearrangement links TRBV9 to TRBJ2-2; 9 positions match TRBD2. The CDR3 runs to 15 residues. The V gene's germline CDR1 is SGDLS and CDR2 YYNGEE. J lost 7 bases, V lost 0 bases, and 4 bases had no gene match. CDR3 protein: CASSVVAGEGGELFF. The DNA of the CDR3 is TGTGCCAGCAGCGTAGTAGCGGGGGAGGGCGGGGAGCTGTTTTTT.

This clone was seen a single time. The CDR3 protein is CASSPLLKGGTEAFF. The CDR3 coding sequence is TGTGCCAGCAGCCCCTTACTCAAAGGGGGCACTGAAGCTTTCTTT. V and J are TRBV14 and TRBJ1-1; D is possibly TRBD1 (6 bases). Germline V gene data show CDR1 as SGHDN and CDR2 as FVKESK. This CDR3 is 15 amino acids long. The germline V and J ends were trimmed by 4 bases and 4 bases, with 16 bases remaining between them.

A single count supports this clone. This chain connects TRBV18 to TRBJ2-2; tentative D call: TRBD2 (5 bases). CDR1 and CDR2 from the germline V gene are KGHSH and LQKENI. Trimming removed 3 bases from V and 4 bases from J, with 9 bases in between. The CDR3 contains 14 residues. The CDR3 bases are TGTGCCAGCTCACCCACAGAGGGCACCGGGGAGCTGTTTTTT. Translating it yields CASSPTEGTGELFF.

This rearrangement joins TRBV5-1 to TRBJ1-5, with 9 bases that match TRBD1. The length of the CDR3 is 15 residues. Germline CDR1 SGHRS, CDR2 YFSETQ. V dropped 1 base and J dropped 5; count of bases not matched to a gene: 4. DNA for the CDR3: TGCGCCAGCAGCTTGTGGACAGGGGCAGATCAGCCCCAGCATTTT. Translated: CASSLWTGADQPQHF. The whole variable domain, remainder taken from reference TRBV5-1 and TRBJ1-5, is KAGVTQTPRYLIKTRGQQVTLSCSPISGHRSVSWYQQTPGQGLQFLFEYFSETQRNKGNFPGRFSGRQFSNSRSEMNVSTLELGDSALYLCASSLWTGADQPQHFGDGTRLSIL.

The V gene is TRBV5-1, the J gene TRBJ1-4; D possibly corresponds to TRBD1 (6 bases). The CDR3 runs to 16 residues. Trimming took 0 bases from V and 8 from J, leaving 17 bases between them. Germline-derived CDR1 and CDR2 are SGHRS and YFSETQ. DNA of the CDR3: TGCGCCAGCAGCTTGGTGCCCCCAGGGGCAGGGGAAAAACTGTTTTTT. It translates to CASSLVPPGAGEKLFF.

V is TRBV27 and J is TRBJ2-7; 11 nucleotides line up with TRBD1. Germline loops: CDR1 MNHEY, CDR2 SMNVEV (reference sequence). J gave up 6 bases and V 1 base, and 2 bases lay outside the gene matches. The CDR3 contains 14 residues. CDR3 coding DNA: TGTGCCAGCAGTTTATGGGGACAGGGGGGCGAGCAGTACTTC. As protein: CASSLWGQGGEQYF.

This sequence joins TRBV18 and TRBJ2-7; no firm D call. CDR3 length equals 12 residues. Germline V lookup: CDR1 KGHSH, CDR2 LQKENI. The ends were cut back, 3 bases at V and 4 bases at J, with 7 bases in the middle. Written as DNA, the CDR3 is TGTGCCAGCTCACCTACAGAGTACGAGCAGTACTTC. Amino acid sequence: CASSPTEYEQYF.

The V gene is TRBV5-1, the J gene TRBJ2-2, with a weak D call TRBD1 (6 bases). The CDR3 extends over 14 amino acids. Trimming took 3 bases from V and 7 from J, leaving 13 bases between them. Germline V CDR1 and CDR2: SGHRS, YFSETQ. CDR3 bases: TGCGCCAGCAGCTGGGGACAAGCTAGCGGGGAGCTGTTTTTT. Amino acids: CASSWGQASGELFF.

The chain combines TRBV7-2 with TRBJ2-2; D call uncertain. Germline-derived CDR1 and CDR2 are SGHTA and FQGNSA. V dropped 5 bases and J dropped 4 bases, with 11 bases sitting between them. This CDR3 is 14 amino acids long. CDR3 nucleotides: TGTGCCAGCAGCCTCGGAACCCGCACCGGGGAGCTGTTTTTT. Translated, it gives CASSLGTRTGELFF.

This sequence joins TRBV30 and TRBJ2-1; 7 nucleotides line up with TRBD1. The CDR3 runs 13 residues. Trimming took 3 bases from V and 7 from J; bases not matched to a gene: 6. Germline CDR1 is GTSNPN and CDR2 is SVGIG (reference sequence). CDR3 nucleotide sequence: TGTGCCTGGAGGGGGACAGAATTTAATGAGCAGTTCTTC. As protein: CAWRGTEFNEQFF.

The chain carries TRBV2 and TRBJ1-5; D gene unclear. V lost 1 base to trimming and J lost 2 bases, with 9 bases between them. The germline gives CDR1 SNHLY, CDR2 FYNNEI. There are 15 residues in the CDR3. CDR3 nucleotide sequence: TGTGCCAGCAGTGAAGGGCCTGGGGGCAATCAGCCCCAGCATTTT. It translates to CASSEGPGGNQPQHF.

This CDR3 is CAWSRAGIEQYF. In DNA, the CDR3 is TGTGCCTGGAGTCGAGCGGGGATCGAGCAGTACTTC. The gene calls are TRBV30 and TRBJ2-7; 7 bases line up with TRBD2. CDR1 and CDR2 from the germline V gene are GTSNPN and SVGIG (reference sequence). Trimming removed 2 bases from V and 6 bases from J; junction bases left unmatched: 4. There are 12 residues in the CDR3.

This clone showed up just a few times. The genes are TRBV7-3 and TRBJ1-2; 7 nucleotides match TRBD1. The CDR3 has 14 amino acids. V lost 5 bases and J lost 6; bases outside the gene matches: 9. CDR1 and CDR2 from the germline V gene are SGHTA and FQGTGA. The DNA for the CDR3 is TGTGCCAGCAGCCGGGCGGGCAGGGGGGATGGCTACACCTTC. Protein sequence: CASSRAGRGDGYTF.

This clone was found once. CDR3 loop: CASRENTNLYEQYF. CDR3 in DNA: TGCGCCAGCAGGGAAAATACAAACCTCTACGAGCAGTACTTC. The V call is TRBV5-1, the J call TRBJ2-7; D remains unclear. V lost 5 bases, J lost 3 bases, and 15 bases lay in between. This CDR3 has 14 residues. CDR1 SGHRS and CDR2 YFSETQ come from the germline V gene. Supplemented by reference TRBV5-1 and TRBJ2-7, the full variable domain reads KAGVTQTPRYLIKTRGQQVTLSCSPISGHRSVSWYQQTPGQGLQFLFEYFSETQRNKGNFPGRFSGRQFSNSRSEMNVSTLELGDSALYLCASRENTNLYEQYFGPGTRLTVT.

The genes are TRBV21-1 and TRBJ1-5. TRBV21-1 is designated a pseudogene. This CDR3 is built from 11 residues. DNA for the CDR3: TGTGCCAGCACCCCCAAGGGCTCCCAGCATTTT. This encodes CASTPKGSQHF.

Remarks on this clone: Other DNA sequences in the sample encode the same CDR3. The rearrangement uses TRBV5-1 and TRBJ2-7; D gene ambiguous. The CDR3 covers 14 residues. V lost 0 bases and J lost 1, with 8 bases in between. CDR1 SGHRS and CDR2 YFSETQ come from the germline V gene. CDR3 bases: TGCGCCAGCAGCTTGGAGGTACCATCCTACGAGCAGTACTTC. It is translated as CASSLEVPSYEQYF. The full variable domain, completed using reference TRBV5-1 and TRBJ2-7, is KAGVTQTPRYLIKTRGQQVTLSCSPISGHRSVSWYQQTPGQGLQFLFEYFSETQRNKGNFPGRFSGRQFSNSRSEMNVSTLELGDSALYLCASSLEVPSYEQYFGPGTRLTVT.